This is a list of T cell receptor beta chains from one sample in a study of blood T cells in healthy people across ages. Via MiXCR, TCRdb re-called the 5' RACE reads, giving one row per CDR3 protein. This sample has about 1.4 million distinct CDR3 sequences, with around 55% found just once. The sample was blood. All receptors come from a young man in good health. The CDR3 runs from the conserved cysteine through the conserved F or W. The D gene is left open where the match is weak. Clone size appears in some rows only: once, few, many, or a class for an expanded clone.

CDR3 protein: CASSAKGRQPNSGANVLTF
CDR3 DNA: TGTGCCAGCAGCGCCAAGGGGAGGCAGCCGAACTCTGGGGCCAACGTCCTGACTTTC
J gene: TRBJ2-6
V gene: TRBV9
D gene: NA
clone size: once

CDR3 protein: CATSRPRASGANVLTF
CDR3 DNA: TGTGCCACCAGCAGACCCAGGGCCTCTGGGGCCAACGTCCTGACTTTC
J gene: TRBJ2-6
V gene: TRBV15
D gene: NA
clone size: NA

CDR3 protein: CASSSPTGLGSPLHF
CDR3 DNA: TGTGCCAGCAGTTCCCCGACAGGGTTGGGTTCACCCCTCCACTTT
J gene: TRBJ1-6
V gene: TRBV6-6
D gene: TRBD1
clone size: NA

CDR3 protein: CASSLGQGPREQYF
CDR3 DNA: TGTGCCAGCAGTTTAGGACAGGGACCACGAGAGCAGTACTTC
J gene: TRBJ2-4
V gene: TRBV12-3/TRBV12-4
D gene: TRBD1
clone size: few

CDR3 protein: CASSPGTVNQPQHF
CDR3 DNA: TGTGCCAGCAGTCCCGGGACAGTAAATCAGCCCCAGCATTTT
J gene: TRBJ1-5
V gene: TRBV27
D gene: TRBD1
clone size: NA

CDR3 protein: CASSQEPGTGDEQYF
CDR3 DNA: TGCGCCAGCAGCCAAGAACCCGGGACAGGGGACGAGCAGTACTTC
J gene: TRBJ2-7
V gene: TRBV4-3
D gene: TRBD1
clone size: few

CDR3 protein: CASSRGTNTGELFF
CDR3 DNA: TGTGCCAGCAGCCGCGGAACGAACACCGGGGAGCTGTTTTTT
J gene: TRBJ2-2
V gene: TRBV6-5
D gene: NA
clone size: NA

CDR3 protein: CASSQDPNRNNYGYTF
CDR3 DNA: TGTGCCAGCAGCCAAGATCCAAACAGAAACAACTATGGCTACACCTTC
J gene: TRBJ1-2
V gene: TRBV4-2
D gene: NA
clone size: few

CDR3 protein: CASSWTSGRARSSYEQYF
CDR3 DNA: TGCGCCAGCAGCTGGACTAGCGGGAGGGCGAGGAGCTCCTACGAGCAGTACTTC
J gene: TRBJ2-7
V gene: TRBV5-1
D gene: TRBD2
clone size: few

CDR3 protein: CASSSYGTDPNYGYTF
CDR3 DNA: TGTGCCAGCAGCTCTTACGGGACAGACCCTAACTATGGCTACACCTTC
J gene: TRBJ1-2
V gene: TRBV3-1
D gene: TRBD1
clone size: once

CDR3 protein: CSAPPPLLPNTEAFF
CDR3 DNA: TGCAGTGCTCCCCCCCCTTTGTTGCCGAACACTGAAGCTTTCTTT
J gene: TRBJ1-1
V gene: TRBV20-1
D gene: NA
clone size: NA

CDR3 protein: CASRMTVNYGYTF
CDR3 DNA: TGTGCCAGCAGAATGACGGTTAACTATGGCTACACCTTC
J gene: TRBJ1-2
V gene: TRBV5-1
D gene: NA
clone size: NA

CDR3 protein: CASSYETGTYEQYF
CDR3 DNA: TGTGCCAGCAGTTACGAGACTGGGACCTACGAGCAGTACTTC
J gene: TRBJ2-7
V gene: TRBV6-5
D gene: NA
clone size: NA

CDR3 protein: CSVERRQGTREQFF
CDR3 DNA: TGCAGCGTTGAAAGGCGACAGGGGACTCGTGAGCAGTTCTTC
J gene: TRBJ2-1
V gene: TRBV29-1
D gene: TRBD1
clone size: NA

CDR3 protein: CATSDSGDRAGTEAFF
CDR3 DNA: TGTGCCACCAGTGATTCCGGGGACAGGGCGGGGACTGAAGCTTTCTTT
J gene: TRBJ1-1
V gene: TRBV24-1
D gene: TRBD1
clone size: NA

CDR3 protein: CASSLSRQGYGYTF
CDR3 DNA: TGTGCCAGCAGTTTATCCCGACAGGGTTATGGCTACACCTTC
J gene: TRBJ1-2
V gene: TRBV28
D gene: TRBD1
clone size: NA

CDR3 protein: CASSLRSSDRESSYNSPLHF
CDR3 DNA: TGTGCCAGCAGCTTACGATCCAGCGACAGGGAGAGCTCCTATAATTCACCCCTCCACTTT
J gene: TRBJ1-6
V gene: TRBV7-2
D gene: TRBD1
clone size: NA

CDR3 protein: CATSRDDSVGPQTDTQYF
CDR3 DNA: TGTGCCACCAGCAGAGACGACTCCGTAGGCCCGCAGACAGATACGCAGTATTTT
J gene: TRBJ2-3
V gene: TRBV15
D gene: NA
clone size: NA

CDR3 protein: CSVLAKNIQYF
CDR3 DNA: TGCAGCGTGTTAGCCAAAAACATTCAGTACTTC
J gene: TRBJ2-4
V gene: TRBV29-1
D gene: NA
clone size: few

CDR3 protein: CASTSNNEQFF
CDR3 DNA: TGTGCCAGCACTTCCAACAATGAGCAGTTCTTC
J gene: TRBJ2-1
V gene: TRBV11-2
D gene: NA
clone size: few

CDR3 protein: CASKLPGDTEAFF
CDR3 DNA: TGTGCCAGCAAACTCCCGGGGGACACTGAAGCTTTCTTT
J gene: TRBJ1-1
V gene: TRBV6-5
D gene: NA
clone size: NA

CDR3 protein: CAISEENQETQYF
CDR3 DNA: TGTGCCATCAGTGAGGAAAACCAAGAGACCCAGTACTTC
J gene: TRBJ2-5
V gene: TRBV10-3
D gene: NA
clone size: few

CDR3 protein: CASSHPSGDVQETQYF
CDR3 DNA: TGTGCCAGCAGCCACCCTAGCGGGGACGTCCAAGAGACCCAGTACTTC
J gene: TRBJ2-5
V gene: TRBV6-2/TRBV6-3
D gene: TRBD2
clone size: few

CDR3 protein: CSARLRGLQETRYF
CDR3 DNA: TGCAGTGCTAGGCTCCGGGGCCTCCAAGAGACCCGGTACTTC
J gene: TRBJ2-5
V gene: TRBV20-1
D gene: NA
clone size: NA

CDR3 protein: CSAQRGGTEAFF
CDR3 DNA: TGCAGTGCGCAAAGAGGGGGCACTGAAGCTTTCTTT
J gene: TRBJ1-1
V gene: TRBV20-1
D gene: NA
clone size: NA

CDR3 protein: CAGDGRRGGYTF
CDR3 DNA: TGTGCCGGGGACGGCCGTCGGGGTGGCTACACCTTC
J gene: TRBJ1-2
V gene: TRBV6-4
D gene: NA
clone size: NA

CDR3 protein: CASSPNGVANYGYTF
CDR3 DNA: TGCGCCAGCAGCCCCAACGGGGTAGCTAACTATGGCTACACCTTC
J gene: TRBJ1-2
V gene: TRBV4-1
D gene: NA
clone size: once

CDR3 protein: CASSQPRIATEAFF
CDR3 DNA: TGTGCCAGCTCACAACCTCGTATAGCCACTGAAGCTTTCTTT
J gene: TRBJ1-1
V gene: TRBV18
D gene: NA
clone size: NA

CDR3 protein: CASSIRLVGEQYF
CDR3 DNA: TGTGCCAGCAGCATAAGACTAGTTGGCGAGCAGTACTTC
J gene: TRBJ2-7
V gene: TRBV9
D gene: NA
clone size: few

CDR3 protein: CAISEWDTEETQYF
CDR3 DNA: TGTGCCATCAGTGAATGGGACACCGAAGAGACCCAGTACTTC
J gene: TRBJ2-5
V gene: TRBV10-3
D gene: NA
clone size: NA

CDR3 protein: CSVEEGVVEAFF
CDR3 DNA: TGCAGCGTTGAAGAAGGGGTCGTTGAAGCTTTCTTT
J gene: TRBJ1-1
V gene: TRBV29-1
D gene: NA
clone size: NA

CDR3 protein: CASKGAGANVLTF
CDR3 DNA: TGTGCCAGCAAGGGAGCTGGGGCCAACGTCCTGACTTTC
J gene: TRBJ2-6
V gene: TRBV25-1
D gene: NA
clone size: few

CDR3 protein: CASSLGGAGANEKLFF
CDR3 DNA: TGTGCCAGCAGCCTGGGTGGGGCCGGGGCTAATGAAAAACTGTTTTTT
J gene: TRBJ1-4
V gene: TRBV7-2
D gene: NA
clone size: NA

CDR3 protein: CASSLGDRWRPKNQPQHF
CDR3 DNA: TGTGCCAGCAGTTTAGGGGACAGGTGGCGCCCGAAAAATCAGCCCCAGCATTTT
J gene: TRBJ1-5
V gene: TRBV12-3/TRBV12-4
D gene: TRBD1
clone size: NA

CDR3 protein: CASSTGTEQFF
CDR3 DNA: TGTGCCAGCAGTACGGGGACAGAGCAGTTCTTC
J gene: TRBJ2-1
V gene: TRBV6-6
D gene: NA
clone size: NA

CDR3 protein: CSTRTNLLAERYNEQFF
CDR3 DNA: TGCAGTACTAGAACCAACCTGCTAGCGGAACGATACAATGAGCAGTTCTTC
J gene: TRBJ2-1
V gene: TRBV20-1
D gene: TRBD2
clone size: NA

CDR3 protein: CASSPGLARNIQYF
CDR3 DNA: TGTGCCAGCAGCCCAGGACTAGCTAGAAACATTCAGTACTTC
J gene: TRBJ2-4
V gene: TRBV7-2
D gene: TRBD2
clone size: NA

CDR3 protein: CASSYLPGQGYGYTF
CDR3 DNA: TGTGCCAGCAGTTACCTACCGGGACAGGGATATGGCTACACCTTC
J gene: TRBJ1-2
V gene: TRBV6-6
D gene: TRBD1
clone size: NA

CDR3 protein: CASSPPKRVKFTDTQYF
CDR3 DNA: TGTGCCAGCAGCCCGCCAAAGCGGGTGAAATTCACAGATACGCAGTATTTT
J gene: TRBJ2-3
V gene: TRBV3-1
D gene: NA
clone size: NA

CDR3 protein: CATSRSFGPGYEQYF
CDR3 DNA: TGTGCCACCAGCAGATCTTTCGGACCAGGCTACGAGCAGTACTTC
J gene: TRBJ2-7
V gene: TRBV15
D gene: NA
clone size: few

CDR3 protein: CAISESEGDSTNEKLFF
CDR3 DNA: TGTGCCATCAGTGAGTCTGAAGGGGACTCAACTAATGAAAAACTGTTTTTT
J gene: TRBJ1-4
V gene: TRBV10-3
D gene: NA
clone size: NA

CDR3 protein: CASTTNRDQPQHF
CDR3 DNA: TGTGCCAGCACCACCAATCGGGATCAGCCCCAGCATTTT
J gene: TRBJ1-5
V gene: TRBV7-2
D gene: NA
clone size: NA

CDR3 protein: CSARDMGLAGRGEQYF
CDR3 DNA: TGCAGTGCTAGAGATATGGGGCTCGCGGGGCGGGGAGAGCAGTACTTC
J gene: TRBJ2-4
V gene: TRBV20-1
D gene: NA
clone size: NA

CDR3 protein: CASSPAPNTGELFF
CDR3 DNA: TGTGCCAGCAGCCCAGCGCCGAACACCGGGGAGCTGTTTTTT
J gene: TRBJ2-2
V gene: TRBV11-2
D gene: NA
clone size: NA

CDR3 protein: CASRSGPGYGYTF
CDR3 DNA: TGTGCCAGTAGGTCGGGACCGGGTTATGGCTACACCTTC
J gene: TRBJ1-2
V gene: TRBV28
D gene: NA
clone size: NA

CDR3 protein: CASCFTGGGSEAFF
CDR3 DNA: TGTGCCAGCTGTTTCACAGGGGGCGGTTCTGAAGCTTTCTTT
J gene: TRBJ1-1
V gene: TRBV12-3/TRBV12-4
D gene: TRBD1
clone size: few

CDR3 protein: CASSFGFIQVLNTEAFF
CDR3 DNA: TGTGCCAGCAGCTTCGGGTTCATTCAGGTCCTTAACACTGAAGCTTTCTTT
J gene: TRBJ1-1
V gene: TRBV7-9
D gene: NA
clone size: NA

CDR3 protein: CASSPIGRHPGHEQYF
CDR3 DNA: TGTGCCAGCAGTCCAATAGGAAGACACCCGGGGCACGAGCAGTACTTC
J gene: TRBJ2-7
V gene: TRBV27
D gene: NA
clone size: NA

CDR3 protein: CASSPSGTYYEQYF
CDR3 DNA: TGTGCCAGCAGTCCTTCCGGGACATACTACGAGCAGTACTTC
J gene: TRBJ2-7
V gene: TRBV28
D gene: NA
clone size: few

CDR3 protein: CASSYSMKGAGQETQYF
CDR3 DNA: TGTGCCAGCAGTTACTCGATGAAGGGGGCCGGACAAGAGACCCAGTACTTC
J gene: TRBJ2-5
V gene: TRBV6-5
D gene: TRBD1
clone size: NA

CDR3 protein: CASSQDQATSGRALSGDTQYF
CDR3 DNA: TGCGCCAGCAGCCAAGATCAGGCAACAAGCGGGAGGGCCTTATCAGGAGATACGCAGTATTTT
J gene: TRBJ2-3
V gene: TRBV4-1
D gene: TRBD2
clone size: NA

CDR3 protein: CASSAQRMVTYEQYF
CDR3 DNA: TGTGCCAGCAGTGCACAGAGAATGGTCACCTACGAGCAGTACTTC
J gene: TRBJ2-7
V gene: TRBV12-3/TRBV12-4
D gene: NA
clone size: NA

CDR3 protein: CSASFYRGTEAFF
CDR3 DNA: TGCAGTGCTAGCTTTTATCGGGGAACTGAAGCTTTCTTT
J gene: TRBJ1-1
V gene: TRBV20-1
D gene: NA
clone size: NA

CDR3 protein: CASSPPRGFSYNEQFF
CDR3 DNA: TGTGCCAGCAGCCCTCCGCGGGGGTTCTCCTACAATGAGCAGTTCTTC
J gene: TRBJ2-1
V gene: TRBV7-9
D gene: TRBD2
clone size: few

CDR3 protein: CASSQSSTSGSDEQYF
CDR3 DNA: TGCGCCAGCAGCCAATCCTCAACTAGCGGGAGCGACGAGCAGTACTTC
J gene: TRBJ2-7
V gene: TRBV4-1
D gene: TRBD2
clone size: few

CDR3 protein: CSANLAGGPGELFF
CDR3 DNA: TGCAGTGCTAATCTAGCTGGAGGGCCCGGGGAGCTGTTTTTT
J gene: TRBJ2-2
V gene: TRBV20-1
D gene: NA
clone size: NA

CDR3 protein: CASSPQRHGAEAFF
CDR3 DNA: TGTGCCAGCAGTCCTCAAAGACACGGGGCTGAAGCTTTCTTT
J gene: TRBJ1-1
V gene: TRBV11-1
D gene: NA
clone size: NA

CDR3 protein: CASSYERGSTDTQYF
CDR3 DNA: TGTGCCAGCAGTTATGAGAGGGGAAGCACAGATACGCAGTATTTT
J gene: TRBJ2-3
V gene: TRBV6-6
D gene: NA
clone size: few

CDR3 protein: CASSVSGGPSSYEQYF
CDR3 DNA: TGTGCCAGCAGTGTTAGCGGGGGGCCGAGCTCCTACGAGCAGTACTTC
J gene: TRBJ2-7
V gene: TRBV28
D gene: TRBD2
clone size: NA